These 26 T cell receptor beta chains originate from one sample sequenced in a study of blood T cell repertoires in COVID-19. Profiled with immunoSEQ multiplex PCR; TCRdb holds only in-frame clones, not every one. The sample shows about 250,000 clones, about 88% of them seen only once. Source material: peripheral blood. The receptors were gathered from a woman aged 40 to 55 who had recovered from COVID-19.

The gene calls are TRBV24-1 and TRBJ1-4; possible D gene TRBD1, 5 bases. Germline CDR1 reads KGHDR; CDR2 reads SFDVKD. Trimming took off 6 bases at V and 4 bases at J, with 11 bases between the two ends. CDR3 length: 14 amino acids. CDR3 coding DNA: TGTGCCACCAGTCCCGGGGGAAATAATGAAAAACTGTTTTTT. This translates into CATSPGGNNEKLFF.

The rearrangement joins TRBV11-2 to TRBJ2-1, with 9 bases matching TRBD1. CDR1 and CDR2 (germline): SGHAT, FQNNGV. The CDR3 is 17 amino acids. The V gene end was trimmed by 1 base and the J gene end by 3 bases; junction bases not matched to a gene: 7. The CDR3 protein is CASSLVEWDRVYNEQFF. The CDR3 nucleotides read TGTGCCAGCAGCTTAGTGGAGTGGGACAGGGTCTACAATGAGCAGTTCTTC.

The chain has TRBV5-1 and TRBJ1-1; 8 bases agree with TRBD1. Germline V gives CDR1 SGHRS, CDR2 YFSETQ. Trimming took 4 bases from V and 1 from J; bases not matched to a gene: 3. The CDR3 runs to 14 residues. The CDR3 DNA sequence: TGCGCCAGCAGCGTGGGACAGGAGAACACTGAAGCTTTCTTT. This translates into CASSVGQENTEAFF.

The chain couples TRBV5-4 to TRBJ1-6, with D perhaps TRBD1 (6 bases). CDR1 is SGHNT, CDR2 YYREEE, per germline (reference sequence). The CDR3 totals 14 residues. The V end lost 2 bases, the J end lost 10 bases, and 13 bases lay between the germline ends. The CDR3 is CASSFFQGNSPLHF. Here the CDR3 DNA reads TGTGCCAGCAGCTTTTTTCAGGGGAACTCACCCCTCCACTTT.

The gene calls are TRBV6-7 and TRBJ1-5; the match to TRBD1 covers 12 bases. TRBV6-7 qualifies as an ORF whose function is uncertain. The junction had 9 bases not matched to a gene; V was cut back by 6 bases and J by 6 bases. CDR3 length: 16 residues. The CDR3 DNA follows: TGTGCCAGCAGGCAATCCGGGACAGGGGGCTTTCAGCCCCAGCATTTT. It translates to CASRQSGTGGFQPQHF.

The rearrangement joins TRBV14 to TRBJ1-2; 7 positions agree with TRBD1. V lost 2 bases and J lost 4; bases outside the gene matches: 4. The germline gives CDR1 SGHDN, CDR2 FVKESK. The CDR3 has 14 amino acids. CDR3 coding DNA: TGTGCCAGCAGCCAAACAGGGGCTAGCTATGGCTACACCTTC. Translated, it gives CASSQTGASYGYTF. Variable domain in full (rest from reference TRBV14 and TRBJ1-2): EAGVTQFPSHSVIEKGQTVTLRCDPISGHDNLYWYRRVMGKEIKFLLHFVKESKQDESGMPNNRFLAERTGGTYSTLKVQPAELEDSGVYFCASSQTGASYGYTFGSGTRLTVV.

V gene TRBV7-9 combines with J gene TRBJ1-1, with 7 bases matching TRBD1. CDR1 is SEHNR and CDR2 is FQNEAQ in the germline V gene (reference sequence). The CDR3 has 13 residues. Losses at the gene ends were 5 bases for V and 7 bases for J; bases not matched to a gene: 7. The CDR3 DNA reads TGTGCCAGCAGCCCCGGGACAGTCGGTGAAGCTTTCTTT. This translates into CASSPGTVGEAFF.

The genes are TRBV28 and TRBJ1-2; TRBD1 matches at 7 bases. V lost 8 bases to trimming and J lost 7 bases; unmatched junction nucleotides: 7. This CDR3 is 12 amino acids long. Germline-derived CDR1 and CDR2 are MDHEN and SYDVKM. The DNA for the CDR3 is TGTGCCAGCGAAGGGGGCGGGTTTGGCTACACCTTC. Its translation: CASEGGGFGYTF.

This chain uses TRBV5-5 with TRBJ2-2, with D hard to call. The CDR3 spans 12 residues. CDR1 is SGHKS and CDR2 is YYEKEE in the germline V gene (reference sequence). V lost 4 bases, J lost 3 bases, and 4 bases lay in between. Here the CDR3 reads CASSPYTGELFF. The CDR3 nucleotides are TGTGCCAGCAGCCCCTACACCGGGGAGCTGTTTTTT.

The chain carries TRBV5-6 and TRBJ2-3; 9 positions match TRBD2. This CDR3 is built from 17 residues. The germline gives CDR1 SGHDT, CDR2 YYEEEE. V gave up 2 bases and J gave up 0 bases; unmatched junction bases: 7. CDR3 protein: CASSFAATSGSTDTQYF. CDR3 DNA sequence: TGTGCCAGCAGCTTTGCTGCGACTAGCGGTAGCACAGATACGCAGTATTTT. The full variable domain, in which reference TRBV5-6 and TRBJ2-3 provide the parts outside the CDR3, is DAGVTQSPTHLIKTRGQQVTLRCSPKSGHDTVSWYQQALGQGPQFIFQYYEEEERQRGNFPDRFSGHQFPNYSSELNVNALLLGDSALYLCASSFAATSGSTDTQYFGPGTRLTVL.

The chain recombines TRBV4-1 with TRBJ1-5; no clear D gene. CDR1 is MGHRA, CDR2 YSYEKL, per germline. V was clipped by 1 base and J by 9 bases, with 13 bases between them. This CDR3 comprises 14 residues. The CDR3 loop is CASSQASGDTPQHF. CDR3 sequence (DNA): TGCGCCAGCAGCCAAGCGTCAGGTGATACGCCCCAGCATTTT.

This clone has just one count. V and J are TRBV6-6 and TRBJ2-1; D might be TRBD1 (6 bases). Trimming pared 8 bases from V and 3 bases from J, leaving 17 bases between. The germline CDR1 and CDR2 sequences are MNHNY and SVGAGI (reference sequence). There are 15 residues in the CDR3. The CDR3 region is CASGQSAALYNEQFF. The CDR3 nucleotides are TGTGCCAGCGGACAGTCGGCGGCGCTCTACAATGAGCAGTTCTTC.

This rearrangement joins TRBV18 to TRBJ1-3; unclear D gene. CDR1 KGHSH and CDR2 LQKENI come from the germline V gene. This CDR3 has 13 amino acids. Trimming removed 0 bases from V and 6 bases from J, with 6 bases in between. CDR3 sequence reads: CASSPPIENTIYF. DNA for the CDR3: TGTGCCAGCTCACCACCGATAGAAAACACCATATATTTT.

CDR3 sequence (DNA): TGTGCCAGCAGCGCGACAGTGATGAACACTGAAGCTTTCTTT. Translated: CASSATVMNTEAFF. V usage is TRBV9 and J usage is TRBJ1-1; possibly TRBD1 for D (5 bases). The CDR3 is 14 amino acids. V gave up 3 bases and J gave up 0 bases, with 9 bases separating them. Per the germline V gene, CDR1 is SGDLS and CDR2 is YYNGEE.

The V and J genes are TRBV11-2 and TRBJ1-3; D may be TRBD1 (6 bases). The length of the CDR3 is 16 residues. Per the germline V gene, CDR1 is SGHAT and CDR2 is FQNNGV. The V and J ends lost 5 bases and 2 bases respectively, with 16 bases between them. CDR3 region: CASSLRQAPPGNTIYF. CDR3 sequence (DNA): TGTGCCAGCAGCCTAAGACAGGCACCACCTGGAAACACCATATATTTT.

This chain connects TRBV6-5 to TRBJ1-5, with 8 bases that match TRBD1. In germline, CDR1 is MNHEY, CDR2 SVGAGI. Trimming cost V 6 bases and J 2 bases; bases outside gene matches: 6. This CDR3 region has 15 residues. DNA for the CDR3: TGTGCCAGCAGCCCAGGGGGCGCTGGCAATCAGCCCCAGCATTTT. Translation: CASSPGGAGNQPQHF.

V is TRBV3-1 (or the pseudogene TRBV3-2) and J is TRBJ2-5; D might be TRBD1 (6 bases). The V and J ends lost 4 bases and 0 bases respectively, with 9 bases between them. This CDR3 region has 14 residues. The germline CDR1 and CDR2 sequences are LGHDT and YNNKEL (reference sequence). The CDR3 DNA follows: TGTGCCAGCAGCCCCGGGACAAACCAAGAGACCCAGTACTTC. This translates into CASSPGTNQETQYF.

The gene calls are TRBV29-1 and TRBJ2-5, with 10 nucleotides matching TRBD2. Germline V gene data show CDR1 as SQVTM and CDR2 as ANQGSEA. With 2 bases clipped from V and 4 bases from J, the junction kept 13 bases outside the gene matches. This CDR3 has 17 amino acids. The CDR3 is CSVEKASGGSPGETQYF. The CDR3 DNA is TGCAGCGTTGAAAAGGCTAGCGGGGGTTCCCCCGGAGAGACCCAGTACTTC. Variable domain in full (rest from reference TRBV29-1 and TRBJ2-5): SAVISQKPSRDICQRGTSLTIQCQVDSQVTMMFWYRQQPGQSLTLIATANQGSEATYESGFVIDKFPISRPNLTFSTLTVSNMSPEDSSIYLCSVEKASGGSPGETQYFGPGTRLLVL.

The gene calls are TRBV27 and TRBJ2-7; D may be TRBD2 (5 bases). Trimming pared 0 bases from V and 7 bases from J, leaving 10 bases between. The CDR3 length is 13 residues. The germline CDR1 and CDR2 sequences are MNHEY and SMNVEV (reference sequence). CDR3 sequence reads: CASSLSLWREQYF. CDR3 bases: TGTGCCAGCAGTTTATCTCTGTGGAGGGAGCAGTACTTC.

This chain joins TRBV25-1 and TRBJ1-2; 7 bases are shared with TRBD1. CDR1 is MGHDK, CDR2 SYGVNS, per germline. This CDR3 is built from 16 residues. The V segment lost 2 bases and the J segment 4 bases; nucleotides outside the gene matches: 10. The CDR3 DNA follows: TGTGCCAGCAGTGAACCCGTTGGAGGGGGCATCTATGGCTACACCTTC. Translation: CASSEPVGGGIYGYTF.

CDR3 loop: CASSIGTSADTQYF. The CDR3 DNA reads TGTGCCAGTAGTATAGGGACATCTGCAGATACGCAGTATTTT. The V and J genes are TRBV19 and TRBJ2-3, with D possibly being TRBD1 (5 bases). The germline V gene has CDR1 LNHDA and CDR2 SQIVND (reference sequence). CDR3 length equals 14 residues. V was shortened by 1 base and J by 4 bases, with 9 bases between the two germline ends.

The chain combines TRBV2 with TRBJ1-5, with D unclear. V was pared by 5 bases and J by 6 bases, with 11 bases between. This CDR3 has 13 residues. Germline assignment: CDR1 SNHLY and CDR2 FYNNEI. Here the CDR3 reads CASSPNEVQPQHF. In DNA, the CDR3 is TGTGCCAGCAGTCCAAACGAGGTTCAGCCCCAGCATTTT.

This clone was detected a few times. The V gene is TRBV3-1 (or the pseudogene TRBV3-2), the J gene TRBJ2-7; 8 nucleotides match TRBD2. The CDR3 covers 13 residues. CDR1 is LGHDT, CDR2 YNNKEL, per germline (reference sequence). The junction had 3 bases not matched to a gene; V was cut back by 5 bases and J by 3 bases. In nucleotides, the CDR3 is TGTGCCAGCAGCTCTACTAGCGGCTACGAGCAGTACGTC. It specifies CASSSTSGYEQYV.

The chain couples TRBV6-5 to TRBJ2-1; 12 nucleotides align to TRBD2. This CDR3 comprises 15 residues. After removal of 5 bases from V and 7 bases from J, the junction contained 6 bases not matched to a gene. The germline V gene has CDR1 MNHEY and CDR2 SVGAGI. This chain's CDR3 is CASSRTSGTWNEQFF. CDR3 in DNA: TGTGCCAGCAGTCGGACTAGCGGGACCTGGAATGAGCAGTTCTTC.

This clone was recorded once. The CDR3 loop reads CASSRDSYNEKLFF. The CDR3 nucleotides read TGTGCCAGCAGCCGGGACAGTTATAATGAAAAACTGTTTTTT. V and J are TRBV7-9 and TRBJ1-4; 7 bases line up with TRBD1. J gave up 4 bases and V 5 bases, and 4 bases lay outside the gene matches. The CDR3 length is 14 residues. Per the germline V gene, CDR1 is SEHNR and CDR2 is FQNEAQ (reference sequence). Filled out from reference TRBV7-9 and TRBJ1-4, the complete variable domain reads DTGVSQNPRHKITKRGQNVTFRCDPISEHNRLYWYRQTLGQGPEFLTYFQNEAQLEKSRLLSDRFSAERPKGSFSTLEIQRTEQGDSAMYLCASSRDSYNEKLFFGSGTQLSVL.

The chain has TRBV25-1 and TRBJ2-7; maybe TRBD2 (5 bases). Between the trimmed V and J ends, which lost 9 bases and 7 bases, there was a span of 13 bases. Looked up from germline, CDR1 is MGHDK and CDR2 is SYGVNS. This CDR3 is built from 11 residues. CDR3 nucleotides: TGTGCCAGAGAGGGAAAGGTAGAGCAGTACGTC. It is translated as CAREGKVEQYV.